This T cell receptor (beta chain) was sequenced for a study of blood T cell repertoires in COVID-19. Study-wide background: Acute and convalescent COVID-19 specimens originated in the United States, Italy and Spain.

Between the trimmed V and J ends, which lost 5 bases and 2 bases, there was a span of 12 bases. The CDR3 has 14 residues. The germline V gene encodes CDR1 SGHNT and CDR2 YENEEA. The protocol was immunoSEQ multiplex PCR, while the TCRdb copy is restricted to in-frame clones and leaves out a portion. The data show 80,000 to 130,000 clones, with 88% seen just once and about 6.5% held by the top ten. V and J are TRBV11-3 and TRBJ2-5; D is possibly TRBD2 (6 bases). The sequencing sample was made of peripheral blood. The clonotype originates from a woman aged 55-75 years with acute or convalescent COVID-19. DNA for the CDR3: TGTGCCAGCAGCCCCTGGGACTCTCAAGAGACCCAGTACTTC. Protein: CASSPWDSQETQYF.